The clone carrying this T cell receptor beta chain occurred a few times. These data come from a study of control samples from healthy donors and cancer patients. Germline V lookup: CDR1 MNHEY, CDR2 SVGAGI. The J segment lost 6 bases and the V segment lost 6 bases, leaving 10 bases of the junction unmatched. The CDR3 covers 15 residues. The assay was immunoSEQ multiplex PCR, and TCRdb's table has in-frame clones only and misses some. The sample has about 130,000 clones, around 93% seen once; the top ten hold around 2.1%. What was sequenced was blood. The chain recombines TRBV6-5 with TRBJ1-2; 10 positions match TRBD1. This clonotype originated in a woman aged 50 to 65 in good health. CDR3: CASRGVGTGEDGYTF. The CDR3, as DNA: TGTGCCAGCAGAGGGGTTGGGACAGGGGAAGATGGCTACACCTTC.